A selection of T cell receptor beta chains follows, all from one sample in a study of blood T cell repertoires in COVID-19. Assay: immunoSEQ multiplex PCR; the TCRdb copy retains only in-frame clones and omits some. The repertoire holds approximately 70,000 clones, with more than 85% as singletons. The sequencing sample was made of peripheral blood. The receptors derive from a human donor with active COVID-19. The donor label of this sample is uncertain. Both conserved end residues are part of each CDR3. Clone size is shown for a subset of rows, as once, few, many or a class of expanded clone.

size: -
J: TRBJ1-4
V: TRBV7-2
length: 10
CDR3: CASRGEKLFF

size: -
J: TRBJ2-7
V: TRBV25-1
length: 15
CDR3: CASSAPDSGLYEQYF

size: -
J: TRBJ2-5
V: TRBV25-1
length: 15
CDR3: CASSHGTGGVGTQYF

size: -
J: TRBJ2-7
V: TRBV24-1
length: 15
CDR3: CATSGRSAGTYEQYF

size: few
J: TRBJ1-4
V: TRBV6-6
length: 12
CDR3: CASSYPGEKLFF

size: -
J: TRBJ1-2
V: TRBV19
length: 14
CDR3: CASSFSRDSRGYTF

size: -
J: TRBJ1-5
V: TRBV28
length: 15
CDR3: CASSLSGPSNQPQHF

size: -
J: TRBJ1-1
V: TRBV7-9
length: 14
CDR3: CASSFSTMNTEAFF

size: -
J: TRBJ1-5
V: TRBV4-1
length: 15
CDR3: CASSQESQVNQPQHF

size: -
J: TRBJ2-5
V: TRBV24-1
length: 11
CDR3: CATMDSETQYF

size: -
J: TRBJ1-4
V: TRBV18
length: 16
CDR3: CASSPGQAGLNEKLFF

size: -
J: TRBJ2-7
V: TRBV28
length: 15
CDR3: CASSFPGGSSYEQYF

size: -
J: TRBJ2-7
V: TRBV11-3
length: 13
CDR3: CASSLAGPYEQYF

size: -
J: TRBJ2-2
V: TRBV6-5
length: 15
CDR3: CASRTGTGNTGELFF

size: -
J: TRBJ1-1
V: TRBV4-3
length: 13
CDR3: CASSQDMRQGAFF

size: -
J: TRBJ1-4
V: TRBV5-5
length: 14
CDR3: CASSLDQGREKLFF

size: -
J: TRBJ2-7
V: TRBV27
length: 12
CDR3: CASSGQGYEQYF

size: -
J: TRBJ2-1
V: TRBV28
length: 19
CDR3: CASSLWVGQEVSGYNEQFF

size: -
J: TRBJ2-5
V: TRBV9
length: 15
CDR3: CASSVAWGRAETQYF

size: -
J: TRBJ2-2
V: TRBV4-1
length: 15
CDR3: CASSPTGGVNGELFF

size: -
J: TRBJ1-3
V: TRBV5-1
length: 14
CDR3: CASSLDREGNTIYF

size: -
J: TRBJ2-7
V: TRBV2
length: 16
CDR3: CASSEGVSGHTYEQYF

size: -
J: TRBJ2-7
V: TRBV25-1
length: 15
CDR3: CASSEFRGENYEQYF

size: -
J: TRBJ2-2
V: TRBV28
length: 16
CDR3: CASSLPTNANTGELFF

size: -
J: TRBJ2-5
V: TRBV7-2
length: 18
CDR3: CASSLALMGGREQETQYF

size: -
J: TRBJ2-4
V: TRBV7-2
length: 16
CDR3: CASSLDRGRIENIQYF

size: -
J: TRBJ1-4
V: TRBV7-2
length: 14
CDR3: CASSPGQGREKLFF

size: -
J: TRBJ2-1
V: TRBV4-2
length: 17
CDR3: CASSQDLGLVGYNEQFF

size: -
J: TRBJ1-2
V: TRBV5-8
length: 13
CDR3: CASSLGLNYGYTF